The 9 T cell receptor beta chains reported below all come from one sample, sequenced in a study of control samples from healthy donors and cancer patients. Data came from immunoSEQ multiplex PCR; TCRdb stores just in-frame clones and leaves some out. This table holds about 150,000 clones, 93% found once. The sequencing sample was made of blood. The origin of the receptors is a man aged 45-60 years in good health.

The CDR3 DNA reads as TGCGCCAGCAGCTTGGTCTCGAGGCGGGTGCAAGCCTACGAGCAGTACTTC. This encodes CASSLVSRRVQAYEQYF. The chain is built from TRBV5-1 and TRBJ2-7; D possibly corresponds to TRBD2 (5 bases). Germline V gives CDR1 SGHRS, CDR2 YFSETQ. V lost 0 bases and J lost 2, with 18 bases in between. The CDR3 totals 17 residues.

CDR3: CASSQGGTGVEQPQHF. CDR3 coding DNA: TGTGCCAGCAGCCAAGGGGGGACAGGGGTAGAACAGCCCCAGCATTTT. The chain links TRBV3-1 (or the pseudogene TRBV3-2) to TRBJ1-5; 10 bases align to TRBD1. The V segment lost 1 base and the J segment 7 bases; nucleotides outside the gene matches: 7. The germline CDR1 and CDR2 sequences are LGHDT and YNNKEL (reference sequence). This CDR3 spans 16 amino acids.

V is TRBV12-3 or TRBV12-4 and J is TRBJ1-2, with no clear D. Trimming took off 3 bases at V and 4 bases at J, with 9 bases between the two ends. The length of the CDR3 is 13 residues. The CDR3 loop reads CASSFKAPYGYTF. In DNA form, the CDR3 reads TGTGCCAGCAGTTTTAAGGCGCCCTATGGCTACACCTTC.

This chain joins TRBV19 and TRBJ2-7, with 9 bases aligning to TRBD2. Losses at the gene ends were 5 bases for V and 3 bases for J; bases not matched to a gene: 8. The CDR3 contains 15 residues. Germline CDR1 reads LNHDA; CDR2 reads SQIVND (reference sequence). CDR3 region: CASSPLRTSVYEQYF. The CDR3 region has the DNA TGTGCCAGTAGTCCCCTCCGGACTAGCGTCTACGAGCAGTACTTC.

The gene calls are TRBV11-3 and TRBJ2-1; D is unresolved. This CDR3 has 16 residues. Germline V CDR1 and CDR2: SGHNT, YENEEA. Trimming took off 5 bases at V and 0 bases at J, with 14 bases between the two ends. As DNA, the CDR3 is TGTGCCAGCAGCCCTCAGACGGAGAGCTCCTACAATGAGCAGTTCTTC. This sequence encodes CASSPQTESSYNEQFF.

CDR3 region: CASSQAHSGANYGYTF. The DNA for the CDR3 is TGTGCCAGCAGCCAAGCCCACAGTGGAGCTAACTATGGCTACACCTTC. V is TRBV3-1 (or the pseudogene TRBV3-2) and J is TRBJ1-2, with unresolved D. The germline gives CDR1 LGHDT, CDR2 YNNKEL (reference sequence). Trimming left V 1 base short and J 0 bases short, with 12 bases between. The CDR3 consists of 16 residues.

V and J are TRBV3-1 (or the pseudogene TRBV3-2) and TRBJ2-7; D may be TRBD1 or TRBD2 (6 bases each). Germline V lookup: CDR1 LGHDT, CDR2 YNNKEL (reference sequence). The CDR3 consists of 15 residues. The V and J ends lost 1 base and 5 bases respectively, with 15 bases between them. CDR3 residues: CASSQGLQGRNEQYF. CDR3 nucleotides: TGTGCCAGCAGCCAAGGGCTTCAGGGGAGGAACGAGCAGTACTTC.

CDR3 residues: CASGGGGDRGNSPLHF. DNA of the CDR3: TGTGCCAGCGGGGGGGGCGGCGATCGTGGTAATTCACCCCTCCACTTT. The chain joins TRBV5-4 to TRBJ1-6, with D possibly being TRBD1 (6 bases). Trimming left V 7 bases short and J 6 bases short, with 20 bases between. The CDR3 loop spans 16 amino acids. The germline CDR1 and CDR2 sequences are SGHNT and YYREEE (reference sequence). The complete variable domain, with remaining parts taken from reference TRBV5-4 and TRBJ1-6, reads ETGVTQSPTHLIKTRGQQVTLRCSSQSGHNTVSWYQQALGQGPQFIFQYYREEENGRGNFPPRFSGLQFPNYSSELNVNALELDDSALYLCASGGGGDRGNSPLHFGNGTRLTVT.

As regards this clone: The same CDR3 also results from other DNA sequences found in this sample. The rearrangement uses TRBV5-1 and TRBJ2-5, with unresolved D. This CDR3 has 13 residues. The ends were cut back, 0 bases at V and 2 bases at J, with 5 bases in the middle. CDR1 and CDR2 from the germline V gene are SGHRS and YFSETQ. DNA for the CDR3: TGCGCCAGCAGCTTGGGTCGGCAAGAGACCCAGTACTTC. This gives the protein CASSLGRQETQYF.